This passage covers 24 T cell receptor beta chains from one sample sequenced in a study of T cell repertoires in cytomegalovirus infection. Their specific antigens are unknown. Each CDR3 protein is one row after TCRdb ran MiXCR on the reads. The profile shows about 350,000 distinct CDR3 sequences, approximately 35% of them singletons. The sequencing used cultured PBMCs, collected from culture after CMV antigen stimulation. The origin of the receptors is a human donor in good health (CMV status not recorded). Some clones in this sample may be carry-over from other donors' samples.

This clonotype was seen ten or more times. This chain connects TRBV6-2 or TRBV6-3 to TRBJ2-3, with D possibly being TRBD1 (6 bases). Germline-derived CDR1 and CDR2 are MNHEY and SVGEGT. The CDR3 is 16 amino acids. V was cut by 8 bases and J by 1 base, with 19 bases left in between. The CDR3: CASRPLWAGGTDTQYF. The CDR3 nucleotides read TGTGCCAGCCGTCCCCTCTGGGCAGGGGGCACAGATACGCAGTATTTT.

V and J are TRBV18 and TRBJ2-5; 7 nucleotides line up with TRBD2. The CDR3 has 16 residues. Trimming removed 3 bases from V and 0 bases from J; junction bases left unmatched: 7. Germline V gives CDR1 KGHSH, CDR2 LQKENI. Here the CDR3 DNA reads TGTGCCAGCTCACCCAGGGCTAGCGGACACCAAGAGACCCAGTACTTC. Its protein is CASSPRASGHQETQYF.

This clonotype was seen a single time. The gene calls are TRBV11-2 and TRBJ2-7; D tentatively reads TRBD1 or TRBD2 (5 bases each). Trimming stripped 3 bases from V and 0 bases from J, with 9 bases between. Germline V gene lookup returns CDR1 SGHAT and CDR2 FQNNGV. This CDR3 has 14 amino acids. CDR3 DNA: TGTGCCAGCAGCTTTTCAGGGAGCTCCTACGAGCAGTACGTC. Its protein is CASSFSGSSYEQYV.

The sample holds a few counts of this clonotype. This chain links TRBV5-1 with TRBJ1-2; the D is unclear. V dropped 0 bases and J dropped 6 bases, with 24 bases sitting between them. CDR1 and CDR2 from the germline V gene are SGHRS and YFSETQ. This CDR3 contains 18 residues. The CDR3 here is CASSLGLSNALTVHGYTF. In DNA, the CDR3 is TGCGCCAGCAGCTTGGGTCTTAGCAACGCACTAACAGTGCATGGCTACACCTTC. Drawing the rest from reference TRBV5-1 and TRBJ1-2, the complete variable domain is KAGVTQTPRYLIKTRGQQVTLSCSPISGHRSVSWYQQTPGQGLQFLFEYFSETQRNKGNFPGRFSGRQFSNSRSEMNVSTLELGDSALYLCASSLGLSNALTVHGYTFGSGTRLTVV.

This chain uses TRBV7-6 with TRBJ1-4; no reliable D call. Trimming took off 3 bases at V and 0 bases at J, with 8 bases between the two ends. There are 15 residues in the CDR3. Looked up from germline, CDR1 is SGHVS and CDR2 is FNYEAQ. The CDR3 nucleotides are TGTGCCAGCAGCTTTTACGCAGCAACTAATGAAAAACTGTTTTTT. Protein sequence: CASSFYAATNEKLFF. Filled out from reference TRBV7-6 and TRBJ1-4, the complete variable domain reads GAGVSQSPRYKVTKRGQDVALRCDPISGHVSLYWYRQALGQGPEFLTYFNYEAQQDKSGLPNDRFSAERPEGSISTLTIQRTEQRDSAMYRCASSFYAATNEKLFFGSGTQLSVL.

This chain uses TRBV30 with TRBJ2-5, with D tentatively TRBD1 or TRBD2 (5 bases each). CDR1 is GTSNPN and CDR2 is SVGIG in the germline V gene (reference sequence). The CDR3 is 13 residues long. V was clipped by 5 bases and J by 2 bases, with 12 bases between them. The CDR3 DNA follows: TGTGCCTGGGAAAGGGACGGACAAGAGACCCAGTACTTC. It codes for CAWERDGQETQYF.

This chain joins TRBV10-3 and TRBJ2-7, with 11 bases matching TRBD1. Trimming at V came to 4 bases and at J to 9 bases, leaving 8 bases not matched to a gene. CDR1 ENHRY and CDR2 SYGVKD come from the germline V gene. This CDR3 has 14 residues. As DNA, the CDR3 is TGTGCCATCAGTGGCGGGACAGGGGGAGGAGGGCAGTACGTC. Translating it yields CAISGGTGGGGQYV.

This rearrangement joins TRBV11-2 to TRBJ1-2, with D hard to call. The CDR3 consists of 16 residues. The germline V gene encodes CDR1 SGHAT and CDR2 FQNNGV. The ends were cut back, 6 bases at V and 1 base at J, with 18 bases in the middle. The DNA for the CDR3 is TGTGCCAGCAGATCCCTTGCCGGCAGAAGTAACTATGGCTACACCTTC. It encodes CASRSLAGRSNYGYTF.

In its sample, this clonotype was seen a few times. The CDR3 coding sequence is TGTGCCACCCGAGCCCCGACAGATTGCTACGAGCAGTACGTC. Protein sequence: CATRAPTDCYEQYV. This chain connects TRBV15 to TRBJ2-7; D possibly corresponds to TRBD1 (5 bases). The V and J ends lost 8 bases and 3 bases respectively, with 17 bases between them. CDR1 is LNHNV and CDR2 is YYDKDF in the germline V gene (reference sequence). The CDR3 runs to 14 residues.

This rearrangement joins TRBV6-8 to TRBJ2-7; 8 bases map to TRBD2. CDR1 is MNHGY, CDR2 SAAAGT, per germline. V trimming: 6 bases; J trimming: 2 bases; junction bases outside the gene matches: 9. The CDR3 length is 15 residues. CDR3 sequence reads: CASRLGLAGPYEQYF. The CDR3 DNA follows: TGTGCCAGCAGACTCGGACTAGCCGGACCCTACGAGCAGTACTTC.

This clonotype was observed at least ten times. The V and J genes are TRBV7-2 and TRBJ2-5, with D possibly TRBD1 on 6 matching bases. The CDR3 has 13 residues. From germline, CDR1 is SGHTA and CDR2 FQGNSA. Between the trimmed V and J ends, which lost 3 bases and 4 bases, there was a span of 9 bases. CDR3 sequence (DNA): TGTGCCAGCAGCTTGGACAGTCGAGAGACCCAGTACTTC. It codes for CASSLDSRETQYF.

The chain has TRBV7-9 and TRBJ2-1; D unresolved. Germline V gene lookup returns CDR1 SEHNR and CDR2 FQNEAQ (reference sequence). V lost 3 bases, J lost 8 bases, and 8 bases lay in between. This CDR3 spans 12 amino acids. In DNA, the CDR3 is TGTGCCAGCAGCTTTCCCTTTTATGAGCAGTTCTTC. Translated, it gives CASSFPFYEQFF.

V is TRBV11-2 and J is TRBJ2-3, with 9 bases that match TRBD2. V shed 5 bases and J 7 bases; nucleotides not matched to a gene: 13. The germline V gene has CDR1 SGHAT and CDR2 FQNNGV. The length of the CDR3 is 16 residues. CDR3 residues: CASSAGQTAGGNTQYF. For the CDR3, the DNA is TGTGCCAGCAGCGCGGGACAGACAGCGGGAGGAAATACGCAGTATTTT.

J is TRBJ1-2 and V is TRBV7-9; D unresolved. The germline V and J ends were trimmed by 2 bases and 4 bases, with 17 bases remaining between them. Germline lookup yields CDR1 SEHNR and CDR2 FQNEAQ (reference sequence). This CDR3 contains 16 residues. The CDR3 DNA reads as TGTGCCAGCAGCTTATCCCTCGCGTCAACCCTCTATGGCTACACCTTC. Amino acid sequence: CASSLSLASTLYGYTF.

This clonotype has a handful of counts. The V and J genes are TRBV7-6 and TRBJ2-7; 8 bases line up with TRBD1. V shed 5 bases and J 1 base; nucleotides not matched to a gene: 7. Germline lookup yields CDR1 SGHVS and CDR2 FNYEAQ. The CDR3 loop spans 15 amino acids. The CDR3 DNA follows: TGTGCCAGCAGCCCTAGACAGGGGATATCCTACGAGCAGTACGTC. Translation gives CASSPRQGISYEQYV.

The sample holds a few counts of this clonotype. The chain couples TRBV7-9 to TRBJ2-7; 8 bases map to TRBD2. With V trimmed by 5 bases and J by 2 bases, 8 bases remained unmatched. CDR1 and CDR2 (germline): SEHNR, FQNEAQ (reference sequence). This CDR3 has 15 residues. For the CDR3, the DNA is TGTGCCAGCAGCCCAAGCGGGGGAGGGACCTACGAGCAGTACTTC. Translating gives CASSPSGGGTYEQYF.

The chain joins TRBV7-2 to TRBJ2-1; 9 nucleotides align to TRBD2. Germline-derived CDR1 and CDR2 are SGHTA and FQGNSA. This CDR3 comprises 14 residues. With 3 bases clipped from V and 10 bases from J, the junction kept 7 bases outside the gene matches. The CDR3 loop reads CASSLVAGEGEQFF. The CDR3 DNA follows: TGTGCCAGCAGCTTGGTAGCGGGAGAAGGGGAGCAGTTCTTC.

This clonotype was recorded a few times. V is TRBV7-2 and J is TRBJ2-1; D is tentatively TRBD1 or TRBD2 (5 bases each). Germline V gene data show CDR1 as SGHTA and CDR2 as FQGNSA. The CDR3 has 16 amino acids. V lost 1 base and J lost 4, with 14 bases in between. The DNA for the CDR3 is TGTGCCAGCAGCTTAGACGGATGGGGGAATTACAATGAGCAGTTCTTC. Its protein product is CASSLDGWGNYNEQFF.

This clonotype was observed a handful of times. V gene TRBV7-2 combines with J gene TRBJ2-3; D could derive from TRBD1 or TRBD2 (5 bases each). This CDR3 comprises 12 residues. CDR1 SGHTA and CDR2 FQGNSA come from the germline V gene. The V end lost 4 bases, the J end lost 8 bases, and 10 bases lay between the germline ends. The CDR3 sequence: CASSSTGTTQYF. CDR3 bases: TGTGCCAGCAGCTCCACCGGGACTACGCAGTATTTT. Filled out from reference TRBV7-2 and TRBJ2-3, the complete variable domain reads GAGVSQSPSNKVTEKGKDVELRCDPISGHTALYWYRQSLGQGLEFLIYFQGNSAPDKSGLPSDRFSAERTGGSVSTLTIQRTQQEDSAVYLCASSSTGTTQYFGPGTRLTVL.

This clonotype has only a few counts. V is TRBV20-1 and J is TRBJ2-1, with TRBD2 matching over 14 bases. V shed 3 bases and J 8 bases; nucleotides not matched to a gene: 6. There are 15 residues in the CDR3. The V gene's germline CDR1 is DFQATT and CDR2 SNEGSKA (reference sequence). The CDR3 DNA follows: TGCAGTGCTAGGGCTGGGACTAGCGGGAGCTATGAGCAGTTCTTC. Translating gives CSARAGTSGSYEQFF.

The gene calls are TRBV2 and TRBJ2-1; 9 bases line up with TRBD2. V lost 3 bases to trimming and J lost 7 bases; unmatched junction nucleotides: 4. Germline assignment: CDR1 SNHLY and CDR2 FYNNEI. The CDR3 contains 14 residues. The CDR3 sequence: CASSEDSGSNEQFF. The CDR3 DNA reads TGTGCCAGCAGTGAGGATAGCGGGAGTAATGAGCAGTTCTTC.

This clonotype was found a few times. The chain joins TRBV12-3 or TRBV12-4 to TRBJ1-4, with D hard to call. The CDR3 spans 13 residues. V dropped 5 bases and J dropped 5 bases, with 9 bases sitting between them. The CDR3 DNA sequence: TGTGCCAGCAGTGGGCAGTTGAATGAAAAACTGTTTTTT. Translated, it gives CASSGQLNEKLFF.

This clonotype was observed a handful of times. The chain couples TRBV7-2 to TRBJ2-3, with 9 positions matching TRBD2. Trimming took 5 bases from V and 5 from J; bases not matched to a gene: 11. Germline assignment: CDR1 SGHTA and CDR2 FQGNSA. The CDR3 extends over 16 amino acids. The CDR3 spells CASSPGASGMGDTQYF. The CDR3 DNA follows: TGTGCCAGCAGCCCCGGGGCTAGCGGGATGGGAGATACGCAGTATTTT.

The chain joins TRBV9 to TRBJ1-1; D possibly corresponds to TRBD1 (5 bases). CDR1 and CDR2 from the germline V gene are SGDLS and YYNGEE. V was pared by 4 bases and J by 12 bases, with 16 bases between. The CDR3 has 12 residues. The CDR3 nucleotides are TGTGCCAGCAGCCCCTTCTGGGGGGTTACTTTCTTT. It yields the protein CASSPFWGVTFF.